This is a list of T cell receptor beta chains from one sample in a study of shared clonotypes between healthy human individuals. TCRdb keeps only in-frame clones here, not all; method: immunoSEQ multiplex PCR. This table holds approximately 1.4 million clones, approximately 98% found once. Sequenced input: naive CD4+ T cells sorted from blood. The receptors originated from a man aged 25-40 years in good health. The CDR3 runs from the conserved cysteine through the conserved F or W.

v_gene	len	j_gene	CDR3aa
TRBV9	15	TRBJ1-2	CASSVEARGQGGYTF
TRBV15	17	TRBJ1-5	CATSRGPRGQSNQPQHF
TRBV27	17	TRBJ2-1	CASSLVRGDSSYNEQFF
TRBV7-9	17	TRBJ2-2	CASSLRASGLNTGELFF
TRBV21-1	16	TRBJ2-3	CASSNQCGQTTDTQYF
TRBV5-4	15	TRBJ2-1	CASSLGGLSYNEQFF
TRBV28	18	TRBJ2-1	CASSFIPVWTGSYNEQFF
TRBV29-1	14	TRBJ2-1	CSGSRGSSYNEQFF
TRBV7-9	14	TRBJ2-2	CASSHPINTGELFF
TRBV29-1	14	TRBJ1-1	CSVEGRVRNTEAFF
TRBV28	15	TRBJ1-5	CASSLNRGGNQPQHF
TRBV5-6	14	TRBJ2-2	CASSLPGRVGELFF
TRBV9	13	TRBJ2-3	CASSPGGRNTQYF
TRBV28	16	TRBJ1-5	CASSPTGGGGRQPQHF
TRBV7-2	15	TRBJ2-3	CASSLGAGRTDTQYF
TRBV9	15	TRBJ2-7	CASSPRNGRSHEQYF
TRBV4-3	18	TRBJ2-3	CASAPAPGGGTPTDTQYF
TRBV29-1	13	TRBJ1-3	CSVGTRVGNTIYF
TRBV5-6	12	TRBJ2-7	CASSLYGVEQYF
TRBV2	15	TRBJ2-3	CASSASTVNTDTQYF
TRBV5-4	15	TRBJ2-1	CASSTKTGHHNEQFF
TRBV28	14	TRBJ2-7	CASFGVGSSYEQYF
TRBV19	13	TRBJ2-7	CASSPVTGGEQYF
TRBV5-1	14	TRBJ2-7	CASKLRRQDYEQYF
TRBV28	13	TRBJ1-5	CASSSGANQPQHF
TRBV7-9	11	TRBJ2-3	CASSSKDTQYF
TRBV7-2	15	TRBJ2-3	CASSFAFMEADTQYF
TRBV5-4	15	TRBJ2-7	CASSTGRTGKAREYF
TRBV2	18	TRBJ1-5	CARLPSRRPEGGNQPQHF
TRBV11-2	12	TRBJ2-6	CASSLTSNVLTF
TRBV10-3	17	TRBJ2-7	CAISERTARSGKYEQYF
TRBV29-1	14	TRBJ2-1	CSIRQSSSYNEQFF
TRBV6-4	16	TRBJ2-1	CASSDSAGQRYNEQFF
TRBV7-9	14	TRBJ2-3	CASRFGHSTDTQYF
TRBV9	13	TRBJ2-7	CASSVGLADEQYF
TRBV19	14	TRBJ2-2	CASKKEQNTGELFF
TRBV19	14	TRBJ2-1	CASSTQYRDFEQFF
TRBV27	16	TRBJ2-1	CASSRRAGTGYNEQFF
TRBV7-2	14	TRBJ1-2	CASSPTHLSYGYTF
TRBV10-3	18	TRBJ2-7	CAISPLAGGSLSTYEQYF
TRBV2	14	TRBJ1-2	CASSGGGTYYGYTF